Sequencing of this T cell receptor beta chain was carried out in a study of somatic mutations in cytotoxic T cells in rheumatoid arthritis. Study information: Flow sorting at nearly 100% purity was applied to some V beta antibody-stained T-cell populations, which included V beta1+ cells sequenced for TCRB. Regarding the study as a whole: Nobody adjusted the slight TRBV07 underrepresentation in rheumatoid arthritis patients for multiple comparisons.

The protocol was immunoSEQ multiplex PCR, while the TCRdb copy is restricted to in-frame clones and leaves out a portion. The table records 13,000 to 15,000 clones, 78% of them present only once. Once isolated by positive magnetic bead selection, the CD4+ and CD8+ cells had their purity checked by flow cytometry. About this clone itself: Its matching antigen is unknown.

The CDR3 is 14 residues long. Trimming took 6 bases from V and 0 from J, leaving 10 bases between them. Germline lookup yields CDR1 MNHEY and CDR2 SMNVEV (reference sequence). The chain uses TRBV27 and TRBJ2-3, with D possibly being TRBD2 (6 bases). This sequence was found in an adult with rheumatoid arthritis. Input material: CD8+ T cells sorted from blood. The chain's CDR3 is CASRSGLSTDTQYF. The CDR3 DNA follows: TGTGCCAGCAGAAGCGGGCTAAGCACAGATACGCAGTATTTT.